One sample yielded the 30 T cell receptor beta chains listed below, sequenced in a study of blood T cell repertoires in COVID-19. Only in-frame clones appear in the TCRdb table, and some are missing; sequencing was by immunoSEQ multiplex PCR. This sample carries fewer than 250,000 clones, around 82% of them seen once, and the ten largest clones take about 3.9%. Material: PBMCs or T cells enriched from blood (not recorded which). Receptor source: a woman aged 40 to 49 who had been exposed to COVID-19.

A single count supports this clone. The chain is built from TRBV11-2 and TRBJ2-7; 7 positions agree with TRBD1. The length of the CDR3 is 14 residues. CDR1 is SGHAT, CDR2 FQNNGV, per germline. V lost 6 bases, J lost 7 bases, and 12 bases stayed unmatched. The CDR3 DNA follows: TGTGCCAGCAGGTCCTCCGGGACAGTCAGGGAGCAGTACTTC. Translating gives CASRSSGTVREQYF.

The table lists this clone with a few counts. The V gene is TRBV28, the J gene TRBJ1-5; D possibly corresponds to TRBD1 (5 bases). V was shortened by 4 bases and J by 1 base, with 11 bases between the two germline ends. The CDR3 length is 15 residues. Looked up from germline, CDR1 is MDHEN and CDR2 is SYDVKM. As DNA, the CDR3 is TGTGCCAGCAGTTCAGCTACAGGCAGCAATCAGCCCCAGCATTTT. This sequence encodes CASSSATGSNQPQHF.

The genes are TRBV7-9 and TRBJ1-1; a weak D match, TRBD1 (5 bases). The CDR3 spans 17 residues. V was cut by 5 bases and J by 0 bases, with 19 bases left in between. Germline V gene sequence: CDR1 SEHNR, CDR2 FQNEAQ (reference sequence). CDR3 protein: CASSPRQTVKVNTEAFF. DNA of the CDR3: TGTGCCAGCAGCCCGCGGCAGACAGTGAAGGTGAACACTGAAGCTTTCTTT.

Only one count was recorded for this clone. The J gene is TRBJ1-5, the V gene TRBV7-3; no reliable D call. Between the trimmed V and J ends, which lost 5 bases and 7 bases, there was a span of 12 bases. Germline V gene sequence: CDR1 SGHTA, CDR2 FQGTGA. The CDR3 totals 13 residues. Here the CDR3 DNA reads TGTGCCAGCAGCCTGGGAGAGGGCCAGCCCCAGCATTTT. Protein product: CASSLGEGQPQHF.

The rearrangement uses TRBV19 and TRBJ1-4; 10 positions agree with TRBD1. From germline, CDR1 is LNHDA and CDR2 SQIVND (reference sequence). After removal of 8 bases from V and 7 bases from J, the junction contained 7 bases not matched to a gene. CDR3 size: 14 residues. The CDR3 here is CASGGQGEPEKLFF. The DNA of the CDR3 is TGTGCCAGTGGAGGACAGGGGGAACCTGAAAAACTGTTTTTT.

This clone was seen a single time. CDR3 protein: CASSEAGQGGTEAFF. In DNA, the CDR3 is TGTGCCAGCAGTGAGGCCGGACAGGGTGGTACTGAAGCTTTCTTT. The chain has TRBV28 and TRBJ1-1; 8 positions match TRBD1. Losses at the gene ends were 5 bases for V and 5 bases for J; bases not matched to a gene: 10. Germline loops: CDR1 MDHEN, CDR2 SYDVKM. CDR3 length equals 15 residues. Full variable domain (missing parts from reference TRBV28 and TRBJ1-1): DVKVTQSSRYLVKRTGEKVFLECVQDMDHENMFWYRQDPGLGLRLIYFSYDVKMKEKGDIPEGYSVSREKKERFSLILESASTNQTSMYLCASSEAGQGGTEAFFGQGTRLTVV.

The chain joins TRBV18 to TRBJ2-1; 10 nucleotides line up with TRBD2. The CDR3 runs to 16 residues. The germline V gene has CDR1 KGHSH and CDR2 LQKENI. V was clipped by 3 bases and J by 4 bases; unmatched bases: 6. CDR3 in amino acids: CASSPPSGGVYNEQFF. CDR3 nucleotide sequence: TGTGCCAGCTCACCCCCTAGCGGGGGTGTTTACAATGAGCAGTTCTTC.

The V gene is TRBV3-1 (or the pseudogene TRBV3-2), the J gene TRBJ1-5; the D is unclear. The CDR3 runs to 14 residues. Germline CDR1 LGHDT, CDR2 YNNKEL (reference sequence). The V and J ends lost 0 bases and 5 bases respectively, with 8 bases between them. CDR3 DNA: TGTGCCAGCAGCCAAGACTCCGGTGATCAGCCCCAGCATTTT. The encoded protein is CASSQDSGDQPQHF.

This clone was detected only a few times. The CDR3 DNA sequence: TGTGCCAGCAGCCCCGCCGGGACAGGGGGCCTTATGGGCTACACCTTC. Translated: CASSPAGTGGLMGYTF. This chain uses TRBV7-3 with TRBJ1-2; 12 nucleotides line up with TRBD1. This CDR3 has 16 residues. V lost 5 bases and J lost 8; bases outside the gene matches: 12. CDR1 is SGHTA, CDR2 FQGTGA, per germline.

This clone appeared a single time. The V call is TRBV7-2, the J call TRBJ2-7, with a tentative D call TRBD1 (7 bases). Germline lookup yields CDR1 SGHTA and CDR2 FQGNSA. The CDR3 totals 17 residues. V was cut by 2 bases and J by 2 bases, with 19 bases left in between. As DNA, the CDR3 is TGTGCCAGCAGCTTAACTTCGGGAACAGGGGAGGCCTACGAGCAGTACTTC. Encoded protein: CASSLTSGTGEAYEQYF.

This chain joins TRBV11-2 and TRBJ1-6; D uncertain. Trimming cost V 5 bases and J 7 bases, with 12 bases left between them. Germline CDR1 is SGHAT and CDR2 is FQNNGV. The CDR3 totals 14 residues. This CDR3 is CASSLGGLNSPLHF. The CDR3 DNA follows: TGTGCCAGCAGCCTGGGAGGGTTGAATTCACCCCTCCACTTT.

The rearrangement links TRBV7-3 to TRBJ1-2, with D unresolved. The length of the CDR3 is 13 residues. Trimming pared 3 bases from V and 8 bases from J, leaving 13 bases between. Germline V gene data show CDR1 as SGHTA and CDR2 as FQGTGA. DNA of the CDR3: TGTGCCAGCAGCTTCGGCCCAGAGGGCGGCTACACCTTC. It is translated as CASSFGPEGGYTF. Variable domain in full (rest from reference TRBV7-3 and TRBJ1-2): GAGVSQTPSNKVTEKGKYVELRCDPISGHTALYWYRQSLGQGPEFLIYFQGTGAADDSGLPNDRFFAVRPEGSVSTLKIQRTERGDSAVYLCASSFGPEGGYTFGSGTRLTVV.

The chain recombines TRBV6-5 with TRBJ1-5; maybe TRBD1 (5 bases). Germline lookup yields CDR1 MNHEY and CDR2 SVGAGI. This CDR3 spans 14 amino acids. Trimming cost V 6 bases and J 5 bases, with 14 bases left between them. The CDR3: CASRDADSYQPQHF. CDR3 in DNA: TGTGCCAGCAGGGACGCCGACAGTTATCAGCCCCAGCATTTT.

J is TRBJ2-5 and V is TRBV4-2, with D possibly TRBD2 on 6 matching bases. The V and J ends lost 1 base and 0 bases respectively, with 9 bases between them. CDR1 LGHNA and CDR2 YNFKEQ come from the germline V gene. The CDR3 spans 15 residues. The CDR3 here is CASSQVGGNQETQYF. For the CDR3, the DNA is TGTGCCAGCAGCCAAGTAGGAGGGAACCAAGAGACCCAGTACTTC.

This clone was seen a single time. The genes are TRBV6-5 and TRBJ1-1; 9 nucleotides agree with TRBD1. With 2 bases clipped from V and 0 bases from J, the junction kept 4 bases outside the gene matches. Germline CDR1 reads MNHEY; CDR2 reads SVGAGI. CDR3 length: 16 amino acids. The CDR3 reads CASSYGTGLLNTEAFF. The CDR3, as DNA: TGTGCCAGCAGTTACGGGACAGGGCTTTTGAACACTGAAGCTTTCTTT.

This chain joins TRBV7-2 and TRBJ2-5, with 14 bases matching TRBD2. Germline V gene lookup returns CDR1 SGHTA and CDR2 FQGNSA. Germline trimming cut 5 bases from V and 8 bases from J; bases unmatched to any gene: 7. The CDR3 contains 15 residues. CDR3 DNA: TGTGCCAGCAGCCCCCGACTAGCGGGGGGGCCTACCCAGTACTTC. It specifies CASSPRLAGGPTQYF.

J is TRBJ2-1 and V is TRBV3-1 (or the pseudogene TRBV3-2), with 9 bases aligning to TRBD2. The V segment lost 6 bases and the J segment 7 bases; nucleotides outside the gene matches: 7. The CDR3 has 14 amino acids. Germline CDR1 is LGHDT and CDR2 is YNNKEL (reference sequence). The CDR3 nucleotides are TGTGCCAGCAGAAGCGGGGGGTTGTCGAATGAGCAGTTCTTC. This gives the protein CASRSGGLSNEQFF.

The chain couples TRBV23-1 to TRBJ1-1; 7 bases match TRBD1. TRBV23-1 is assigned to the ORF class and has an uncertain function. V lost 0 bases, J lost 2 bases, and 6 bases stayed unmatched. The CDR3 length is 16 residues. Here the CDR3 DNA reads TGCGCCAGCAGTCAATCGTGTGGGACAGAAAACACTGAAGCTTTCTTT. It is translated as CASSQSCGTENTEAFF.

The chain couples TRBV12-3 or TRBV12-4 to TRBJ1-1; TRBD1 agrees at 9 bases. J lost 6 bases, V lost 5 bases, and 4 bases had no gene match. The CDR3 length is 13 residues. The CDR3 here is CASSPDRGAEAFF. CDR3 DNA: TGTGCCAGCAGTCCTGACAGGGGGGCTGAAGCTTTCTTT.

The rearrangement joins TRBV6-1 to TRBJ1-1; tentative D call: TRBD1 (6 bases). Trimming stripped 2 bases from V and 4 bases from J, with 14 bases between. CDR1 and CDR2 (germline): MNHNS, SASEGT. This CDR3 contains 15 residues. CDR3 loop: CASSEPQGLGTEAFF. Here the CDR3 DNA reads TGTGCCAGCAGTGAACCCCAGGGGCTAGGCACTGAAGCTTTCTTT.

J is TRBJ1-5 and V is TRBV5-6; D is unresolved. Germline-derived CDR1 and CDR2 are SGHDT and YYEEEE. V was trimmed by 0 bases and J by 4 bases, leaving 14 bases between them. There are 16 residues in the CDR3. The CDR3 DNA follows: TGTGCCAGCAGCTTGGGACTCGGGGAGCCGAATCAGCCCCAGCATTTT. Residues: CASSLGLGEPNQPQHF.

The chain carries TRBV18 and TRBJ1-3; D is uncertain. The CDR3 loop spans 15 amino acids. V was clipped by 2 bases and J by 7 bases, with 15 bases between them. CDR1 is KGHSH, CDR2 LQKENI, per germline. The CDR3 DNA reads TGTGCCAGCTCACCAAGTAGCCTTGGAGGGAACACCATATATTTT. Translating gives CASSPSSLGGNTIYF. The full variable domain, rest sourced from reference TRBV18 and TRBJ1-3, is NAGVMQNPRHLVRRRGQEARLRCSPMKGHSHVYWYRQLPEEGLKFMVYLQKENIIDESGMPKERFSAEFPKEGPSILRIQQVVRGDSAAYFCASSPSSLGGNTIYFGEGSWLTVV.

This clone is medium-sized within its sample. The chain is built from TRBV7-3 and TRBJ2-1; tentatively, D is TRBD2 (6 bases). Germline assignment: CDR1 SGHTA and CDR2 FQGTGA. V shed 5 bases and J shed 0 bases, with 14 bases lying between them. The CDR3 is 16 residues long. Here the CDR3 reads CASSVEGPSSYNEQFF. The CDR3 bases are TGTGCCAGCAGCGTGGAGGGGCCTAGCTCCTACAATGAGCAGTTCTTC.

The chain carries TRBV28 and TRBJ2-2, with 7 bases fitting TRBD1. The length of the CDR3 is 12 residues. Germline lookup yields CDR1 MDHEN and CDR2 SYDVKM. Unmatched junction bases numbered 2, after V lost 8 bases and J lost 5 bases. The CDR3 coding sequence is TGTGCCAGCTACAGGGGTACCGGGGAGCTGTTTTTT. Translated: CASYRGTGELFF.

This chain uses TRBV5-1 with TRBJ1-1; TRBD1 agrees at 7 bases. In germline, CDR1 is SGHRS, CDR2 YFSETQ. V lost 4 bases and J lost 0; bases outside the gene matches: 9. CDR3 length: 16 amino acids. CDR3 nucleotide sequence: TGCGCCAGCAGCCGTGGAGGGACAGCCATGAACACTGAAGCTTTCTTT. It encodes CASSRGGTAMNTEAFF. Filled out from reference TRBV5-1 and TRBJ1-1, the complete variable domain reads KAGVTQTPRYLIKTRGQQVTLSCSPISGHRSVSWYQQTPGQGLQFLFEYFSETQRNKGNFPGRFSGRQFSNSRSEMNVSTLELGDSALYLCASSRGGTAMNTEAFFGQGTRLTVV.

The chain combines TRBV7-6 with TRBJ1-2; perhaps TRBD1 as D (5 bases). Looked up from germline, CDR1 is SGHVS and CDR2 is FNYEAQ. V gave up 3 bases and J gave up 3 bases, with 14 bases separating them. The CDR3 runs 15 residues. The CDR3: CASSLSTGSDYGYTF. DNA of the CDR3: TGTGCCAGCAGCTTGAGTACAGGATCGGACTATGGCTACACCTTC.

The chain combines TRBV4-2 with TRBJ1-1; D is unresolved. Between the trimmed V and J ends, which lost 0 bases and 0 bases, there was a span of 11 bases. Germline V gene sequence: CDR1 LGHNA, CDR2 YNFKEQ. This CDR3 has 16 amino acids. The CDR3 reads CASSQESTSMNTEAFF. The CDR3 DNA follows: TGTGCCAGCAGCCAAGAGTCGACATCGATGAACACTGAAGCTTTCTTT.

V gene TRBV28 combines with J gene TRBJ1-3; D unresolved. Germline V gives CDR1 MDHEN, CDR2 SYDVKM. The CDR3 is 19 residues long. Trimming cost V 2 bases and J 7 bases, with 27 bases left between them. CDR3 sequence (DNA): TGTGCCAGCAGTTTAGGGCTAAAGGCCTGGGAGTGGACCGGGAACACCATATATTTT. This codes for CASSLGLKAWEWTGNTIYF.

This clone was recorded only once. The gene calls are TRBV19 and TRBJ2-7, with 7 bases that match TRBD1. This CDR3 is built from 14 residues. Trimming took 10 bases from V and 0 from J; bases not matched to a gene: 9. Germline values: CDR1 LNHDA, CDR2 SQIVND (reference sequence). Here the CDR3 reads CATADRRLSYEQYF. CDR3 DNA sequence: TGTGCCACCGCGGACAGGCGACTCTCCTACGAGCAGTACTTC.

CDR3 sequence reads: CASRRDRAPQHF. DNA for the CDR3: TGTGCCAGTAGGAGGGATAGGGCGCCCCAGCATTTT. This rearrangement joins TRBV19 to TRBJ1-5; D unclear. Germline V CDR1 and CDR2: LNHDA, SQIVND (reference sequence). V shed 6 bases and J shed 9 bases, with 12 bases lying between them. The CDR3 consists of 12 residues.